This T cell receptor (beta chain) was captured in a study of blood T cell repertoires in COVID-19. As processed by the authors: Reference gene primer amplification in the assay estimated nucleated cell counts. Generated by immunoSEQ multiplex PCR, the TCRdb table keeps only in-frame clones and is missing some. That table supplies the V and J calls and clone size; D and trimming were determined from the DNA. Here the sample spans just over 200,000 clones, less than 85% being singletons. This CDR3 contains 13 residues. The V end was cut by 0 bases, the J end by 4 bases, with 6 bases between. Germline lookup yields CDR1 KGHSH and CDR2 LQKENI.

Specimen: peripheral blood. This rearrangement joins TRBV18 to TRBJ1-1; D remains ambiguous. This receptor was taken from a woman aged 70 to 79 with acute or convalescent COVID-19. In DNA, the CDR3 is TGTGCCAGCTCACCACCGGAGAGCACTGAAGCTTTCTTT. Amino acids: CASSPPESTEAFF.